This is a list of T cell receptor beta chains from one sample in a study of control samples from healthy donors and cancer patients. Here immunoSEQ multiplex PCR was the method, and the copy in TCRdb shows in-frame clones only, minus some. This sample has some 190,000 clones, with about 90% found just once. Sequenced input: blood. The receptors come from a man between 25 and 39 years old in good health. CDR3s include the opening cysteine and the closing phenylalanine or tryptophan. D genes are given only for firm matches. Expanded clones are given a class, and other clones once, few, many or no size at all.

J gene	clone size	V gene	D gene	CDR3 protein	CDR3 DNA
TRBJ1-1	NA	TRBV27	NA	CASSLSTVGFGTEAFF	TGTGCCAGCAGTTTATCCACAGTTGGATTTGGGACTGAAGCTTTCTTT
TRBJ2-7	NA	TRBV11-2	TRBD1	CASSPDRGFSDEQYF	TGTGCCAGCAGCCCGGACAGGGGGTTCTCCGACGAGCAGTACTTC
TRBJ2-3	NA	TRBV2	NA	CASNLTSVPQYF	TGTGCCAGCAACCTGACAAGCGTTCCGCAGTATTTT
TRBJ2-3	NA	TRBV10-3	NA	CAITRSPNGNTDTQYF	TGTGCCATCACCAGGTCACCGAACGGAAACACAGATACGCAGTATTTT
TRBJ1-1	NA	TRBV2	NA	CATRVNTEAFF	TGTGCCACCAGGGTGAACACTGAAGCTTTCTTT
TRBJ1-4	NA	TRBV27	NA	CASGQRNEKLFF	TGTGCCAGCGGGCAGAGAAATGAAAAACTGTTTTTT
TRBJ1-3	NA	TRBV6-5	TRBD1	CASRETGSSGNTIYF	TGTGCCAGCAGAGAGACAGGGAGCTCTGGAAACACCATATATTTT
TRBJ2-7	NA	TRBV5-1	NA	CASSSGPNGEQYF	TGCGCCAGCAGCTCGGGACCTAACGGGGAGCAGTACTTC
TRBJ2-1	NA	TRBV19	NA	CASSIGAPSSYNEQFF	TGTGCCAGTAGTATTGGTGCTCCAAGCTCCTACAATGAGCAGTTCTTC
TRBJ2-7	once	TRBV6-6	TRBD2	CASTPRTSGGSYEQYF	TGTGCCAGCACCCCCCGGACTAGCGGGGGCTCCTACGAGCAGTACTTC
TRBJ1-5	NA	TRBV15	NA	CATEAGTSNQPQHF	TGTGCCACAGAGGCCGGGACTAGCAATCAGCCCCAGCATTTT
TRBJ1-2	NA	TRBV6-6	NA	CASSPGGGSGEYGYTF	TGTGCCAGCAGCCCCGGCGGGGGTTCCGGCGAATATGGCTACACCTTC
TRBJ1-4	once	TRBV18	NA	CASSAGHQNEKLFF	TGTGCCAGCTCTGCGGGACACCAAAATGAAAAACTGTTTTTT